One and the same sample provided the 14 T cell receptor beta chains below, sequenced in a study of Graves' ophthalmopathy and Graves' hyperthyroidism. The authors amplified TCR beta CDR3 regions from RNA transcripts. The authors performed first-round RT-PCR with HTBI primers and then a second-round multiplex PCR. TCRdb reprocessed the multiplex PCR reads via MiXCR and lists one record per CDR3 protein. The sample has roughly 410,000 distinct CDR3 sequences; about 16% are singletons. Specimen: peripheral blood. The receptors derive from a young woman with stable Graves' hyperthyroidism.

This chain uses TRBV10-3 with TRBJ1-6; tentatively, D is TRBD1 (6 bases). V gave up 0 bases and J gave up 7 bases, with 13 bases separating them. The CDR3 spans 16 residues. From germline, CDR1 is ENHRY and CDR2 SYGVKD. CDR3 residues: CAISESGGLMNSPLHF. The CDR3 bases are TGTGCCATCAGTGAGTCGGGGGGGCTTATGAATTCACCCCTCCACTTT.

This clonotype was counted at least ten times. This chain joins TRBV7-3 and TRBJ2-7, with D unresolved. The CDR3 contains 11 residues. Germline V gene data show CDR1 as SGHTA and CDR2 as FQGTGA. With 6 bases removed from V and 7 bases from J, the gap between germline ends came to 10 bases. The CDR3 is CASSQGAEQYF. CDR3 DNA: TGTGCCAGCAGTCAAGGCGCGGAGCAGTACTTC.

This clonotype has just a few counts. The rearrangement uses TRBV7-6 and TRBJ2-7, with D perhaps matching TRBD1 (5 bases). Germline CDR1 is SGHVS and CDR2 is FNYEAQ. The V end lost 5 bases, the J end lost 5 bases, and 16 bases lay between the germline ends. CDR3 size: 14 residues. The CDR3 region has the DNA TGTGCCAGCAGCCCTCGGCAGGGATCCCACGAGCAGTACTTC. It codes for CASSPRQGSHEQYF.

V and J are TRBV18 and TRBJ1-4; 7 bases line up with TRBD1. CDR1 is KGHSH and CDR2 is LQKENI in the germline V gene. The CDR3 spans 15 residues. The junction had 9 bases not matched to a gene; V was cut back by 4 bases and J by 7 bases. CDR3 sequence (DNA): TGTGCCAGCTCACGCACCGGGACAGATACTGAAAAACTGTTTTTT. It specifies CASSRTGTDTEKLFF.

This clonotype was picked up many times. The V and J genes are TRBV28 and TRBJ1-5, with D maybe TRBD1 (5 bases). CDR1 and CDR2 (germline): MDHEN, SYDVKM. CDR3 size: 15 residues. V gave up 2 bases and J gave up 7 bases, with 15 bases separating them. The CDR3 is CASSLGQGFRQPQHF. DNA for the CDR3: TGTGCCAGCAGTTTAGGCCAGGGATTTAGACAGCCCCAGCATTTT.

This clonotype was observed at least ten times. The chain links TRBV11-2 to TRBJ1-5; possible D gene TRBD1, 5 bases. Germline CDR1 and CDR2: SGHAT and FQNNGV. CDR3 length: 15 residues. Trimming took 0 bases from V and 7 from J, leaving 13 bases between them. CDR3 sequence reads: CASSLDAGLRQPQHF. The CDR3 bases are TGTGCCAGCAGCTTAGATGCAGGGCTACGACAGCCCCAGCATTTT.

This clonotype was seen repeatedly, ten times or more. The V and J genes are TRBV28 and TRBJ2-5, with 11 bases matching TRBD1. The CDR3 covers 16 residues. V lost 4 bases, J lost 4 bases, and 8 bases stayed unmatched. Germline V gene lookup returns CDR1 MDHEN and CDR2 SYDVKM. The CDR3 nucleotides read TGTGCCAGCAGTTCCCCCGGACAGGGGGCTCGAGAGACCCAGTACTTC. Protein product: CASSSPGQGARETQYF.

This clonotype was counted many times. This chain links TRBV5-1 with TRBJ1-6, with 8 bases that match TRBD1. Germline CDR1 and CDR2: SGHRS and YFSETQ. The V segment lost 4 bases and the J segment 13 bases; nucleotides outside the gene matches: 7. The CDR3 has 13 amino acids. CDR3 loop: CASSGGTGLPLHF. In DNA, the CDR3 is TGCGCCAGCAGCGGGGGGACAGGCCTCCCCCTCCACTTT.

A few counts support this clonotype. The CDR3 DNA sequence: TGCAGTGCTAGGTTCGGGACCCAAGAAGAGACCCAGTACTTC. Amino acid sequence: CSARFGTQEETQYF. This sequence joins TRBV20-1 and TRBJ2-5; D is tentatively TRBD1 or TRBD2 (5 bases each). Germline V gene lookup returns CDR1 DFQATT and CDR2 SNEGSKA (reference sequence). Trimming stripped 3 bases from V and 3 bases from J, with 14 bases between. The CDR3 loop spans 14 amino acids.

Many counts were recorded for this clonotype. This sequence joins TRBV14 and TRBJ2-7; 7 bases line up with TRBD1. V was pared by 4 bases and J by 3 bases, with 6 bases of the junction left unmatched. The CDR3 extends over 14 amino acids. The V gene's germline CDR1 is SGHDN and CDR2 FVKESK. CDR3 sequence reads: CASSLRTGYYEQYF. The CDR3 DNA is TGTGCCAGCAGCCTCCGGACAGGCTACTACGAGCAGTACTTC.

This clonotype has at least ten counts. V gene TRBV12-3 or TRBV12-4 combines with J gene TRBJ1-1, with a weak D call TRBD1 (5 bases). V gave up 4 bases and J gave up 0 bases, with 12 bases separating them. CDR3 length: 15 residues. CDR3: CASSYTMGVNTEAFF. DNA for the CDR3: TGTGCCAGCAGTTACACCATGGGGGTGAACACTGAAGCTTTCTTT.

This clonotype was seen ten or more times. This rearrangement joins TRBV12-3 or TRBV12-4 to TRBJ1-2, with 7 bases matching TRBD1. The CDR3 length is 14 residues. The V and J ends lost 5 bases and 2 bases, in that order; junction bases with no gene match: 5. The CDR3 loop is CASSEGTANYGYTF. DNA of the CDR3: TGTGCCAGCAGTGAAGGGACAGCGAACTATGGCTACACCTTC.

This clonotype was counted ten times or more. The chain has TRBV28 and TRBJ1-5, with D perhaps TRBD1 (6 bases). Germline CDR1 and CDR2: MDHEN and SYDVKM. V was cut by 6 bases and J by 7 bases, with 16 bases left in between. This CDR3 is 14 amino acids long. The CDR3 coding sequence is TGTGCCAGCAGCCCCGGGACACGTCAACAGCCCCAGCATTTT. Residues: CASSPGTRQQPQHF.

This clonotype appeared many times. This chain links TRBV9 with TRBJ2-5, with D possibly matching TRBD1 (6 bases). V shed 0 bases and J shed 4 bases, with 16 bases lying between them. This CDR3 is built from 16 residues. Germline V gene data show CDR1 as SGDLS and CDR2 as YYNGEE. The CDR3 is CASSVGRGNFGETQYF. DNA for the CDR3: TGTGCCAGCAGCGTAGGTAGGGGGAATTTTGGAGAGACCCAGTACTTC.